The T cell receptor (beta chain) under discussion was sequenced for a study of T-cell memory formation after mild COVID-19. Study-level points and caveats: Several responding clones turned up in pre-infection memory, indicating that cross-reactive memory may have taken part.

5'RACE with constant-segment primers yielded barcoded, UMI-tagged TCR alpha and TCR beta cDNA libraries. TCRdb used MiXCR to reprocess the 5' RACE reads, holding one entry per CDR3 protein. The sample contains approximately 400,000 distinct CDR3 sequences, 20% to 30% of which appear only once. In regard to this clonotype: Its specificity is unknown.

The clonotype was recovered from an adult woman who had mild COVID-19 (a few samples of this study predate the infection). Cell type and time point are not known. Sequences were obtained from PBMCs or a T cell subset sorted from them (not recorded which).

DNA for the CDR3: TGCAGTGCTAGAGAGTATTTGCGGGAGCCCAATGAGCAGTTCTTC. The encoded protein is CSAREYLREPNEQFF. This rearrangement joins TRBV20-1 to TRBJ2-1; 7 positions match TRBD2. Germline CDR1 reads DFQATT; CDR2 reads SNEGSKA (reference sequence). V shed 0 bases, J shed 6 bases, and the junction held 8 bases outside the gene matches. This CDR3 has 15 residues.